One sample yielded the 5 T cell receptor beta chains listed below, sequenced in a study of T cell repertoires in cytomegalovirus infection. TCRdb analysed the reads with MiXCR anew, one entry per CDR3 protein. The sample carries about 530,000 distinct CDR3 sequences, 26% recorded once. Sequences were obtained from PBMCs. Source of these receptors: a human donor in good health (CMV status not recorded). Some clones in this sample may be carry-over from other donors' samples.

A few counts support this clonotype. The rearrangement uses TRBV7-2 and TRBJ2-7, with D possibly being TRBD1 (5 bases). Trimming took 3 bases from V and 7 from J, leaving 13 bases between them. This CDR3 comprises 13 residues. Germline V CDR1 and CDR2: SGHTA, FQGNSA. As DNA, the CDR3 is TGTGCCAGCAGCTTGGATCAGGGTGGGGAGCAGTACGTC. This codes for CASSLDQGGEQYV.

This clonotype was seen a handful of times. The V and J genes are TRBV11-2 and TRBJ2-1, with D tentatively TRBD1 (6 bases). Germline lookup yields CDR1 SGHAT and CDR2 FQNNGV. V lost 3 bases to trimming and J lost 10 bases, with 10 bases between them. The CDR3 sequence is 12 residues long. This CDR3 is CASSFTGKEQFF. CDR3 bases: TGTGCCAGCAGCTTTACAGGGAAGGAGCAGTTCTTC.

This clonotype appeared a few times. V usage is TRBV19 and J usage is TRBJ2-7; 9 nucleotides line up with TRBD1. Germline V gene data show CDR1 as LNHDA and CDR2 as SQIVND (reference sequence). This CDR3 has 14 residues. J lost 4 bases, V lost 8 bases, and 9 bases had no gene match. Here the CDR3 reads CASEPGQGKYEQYF. The CDR3 coding sequence is TGTGCCAGTGAGCCGGGACAGGGAAAATACGAGCAGTACTTC.

This clonotype was detected only a few times. The chain joins TRBV30 to TRBJ1-1; D is uncertain. CDR1 is GTSNPN, CDR2 SVGIG, per germline (reference sequence). This CDR3 has 12 residues. V lost 8 bases to trimming and J lost 1 base, with 11 bases between them. The CDR3 is CAQKTGNTEAFF. In DNA form, the CDR3 reads TGTGCCCAAAAAACCGGGAACACTGAAGCTTTCTTT.

This clonotype was seen more than once but under ten times. The chain employs TRBV7-2 and TRBJ2-5; TRBD2 matches at 13 bases. Trimming removed 6 bases from V and 5 bases from J; junction bases left unmatched: 9. Per germline, CDR1 SGHTA and CDR2 FQGNSA. The CDR3 extends over 16 amino acids. The CDR3 DNA sequence: TGTGCCAGCAGGATGGGACTAGCGGGAATGAGGGAGACCCAGTACTTC. Translating gives CASRMGLAGMRETQYF.